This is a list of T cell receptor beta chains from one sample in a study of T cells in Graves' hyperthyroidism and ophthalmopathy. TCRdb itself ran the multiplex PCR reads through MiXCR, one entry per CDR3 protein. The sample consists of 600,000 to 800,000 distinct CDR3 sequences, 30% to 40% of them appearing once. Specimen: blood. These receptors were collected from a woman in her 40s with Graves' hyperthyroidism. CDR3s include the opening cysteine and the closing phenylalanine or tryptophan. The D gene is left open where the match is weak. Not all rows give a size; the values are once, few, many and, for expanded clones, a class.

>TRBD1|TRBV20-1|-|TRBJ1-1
TGCAGTGCGGGTCCGGGACAGGGGGCGAATCCTGAGGCTTTCTTT
CSAGPGQGANPEAFF
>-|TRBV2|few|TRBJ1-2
TGTGCCAGCACCATAGCGGGGGGGAACACCTTC
CASTIAGGNTF
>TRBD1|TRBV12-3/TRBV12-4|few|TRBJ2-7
TGTGCCAGCGGGACAGGGGACGAGCAGTACTTC
CASGTGDEQYF
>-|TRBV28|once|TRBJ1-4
TGTGCCAGCAGTTTTTCCCAGTTCGGGACAACTAATGAAAAACTGTTTTTT
CASSFSQFGTTNEKLFF
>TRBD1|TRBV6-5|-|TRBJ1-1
TGTGCCAGCAGTTATACCGGGACAGGGGTCACTGAAGCTTTCTTT
CASSYTGTGVTEAFF
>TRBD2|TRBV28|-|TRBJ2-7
TGTGCCAGCAGTTTATGGAATAGCGGGGGGATTTCCTACGAGCAGTACTTC
CASSLWNSGGISYEQYF
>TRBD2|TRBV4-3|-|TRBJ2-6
TGCGCCAGCAGCCAAGTCCCCGGGGGGGCGGTGGCCAACGTCCTGACTTTC
CASSQVPGGAVANVLTF
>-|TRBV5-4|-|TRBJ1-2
TGTGCCAGCAGCTTGCTCTCCAAGAGGGCCTACACCTTC
CASSLLSKRAYTF
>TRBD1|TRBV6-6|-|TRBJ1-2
TGTGCCAGTTGTCCAGGGGGGGATTCCTATGGCTACACCTTC
CASCPGGDSYGYTF
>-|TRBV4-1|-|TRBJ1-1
TGCGCCAGCAGCCAAGCGGTCGTGGGAACCACTGAAGCTTTCTTT
CASSQAVVGTTEAFF
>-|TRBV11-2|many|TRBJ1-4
TGTGCCAGCAGCGGAGGTCAGCTAGCTAATGAAAAACTGTTTTTT
CASSGGQLANEKLFF
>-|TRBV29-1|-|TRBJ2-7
TGTGCCTGGAGTGTATTTCCCAGCTCCTACGAGCAGTACTTC
CAWSVFPSSYEQYF
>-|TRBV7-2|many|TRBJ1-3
TGTGCCAGCAGCTCCACAGCGTACTCTGGAAACACCATATATTTT
CASSSTAYSGNTIYF
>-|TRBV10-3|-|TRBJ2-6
TGTGCCACAAAAGGAGCTACTGGGGCCAACGTCCTGACTTTC
CATKGATGANVLTF
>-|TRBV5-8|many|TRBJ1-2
TGTGCCAGCAGCTTGGCATTGTCCGGGGGAGGCTACACCTTC
CASSLALSGGGYTF
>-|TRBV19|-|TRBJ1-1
TGTGCCAGTAGTATAACAGGGCCACCCAAAGTATATCACACTGAAGCTTTCTTT
CASSITGPPKVYHTEAFF
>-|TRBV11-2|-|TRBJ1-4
TGTGCCAGCAGCTTTTCGGCAGGGTCGAGTGAAAAACTGTTTTTT
CASSFSAGSSEKLFF
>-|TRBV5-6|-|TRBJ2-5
TGTGCCAGCAGCTATGGTGCGGGGCAGGTCGCCGAGACCCAGTACTTC
CASSYGAGQVAETQYF
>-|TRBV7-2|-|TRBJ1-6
TGTGCCAGCAGCCAGGGGCGGGACTCAGCCTATAATTCACCCCTCCACTTT
CASSQGRDSAYNSPLHF
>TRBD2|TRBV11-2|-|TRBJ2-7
TGTGCCAGCAGCTTAGCCCTAGCGGGGTACAATGAGCAGTACTTC
CASSLALAGYNEQYF
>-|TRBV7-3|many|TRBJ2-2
TGTGCCAGCAGCACCACCATGGACAGCGGGGAGCTGTTTTTT
CASSTTMDSGELFF
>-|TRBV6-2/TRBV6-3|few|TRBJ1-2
TGTGCCAGCAGTTACGGTGCGGAAAACTATGGCTACACCTTC
CASSYGAENYGYTF
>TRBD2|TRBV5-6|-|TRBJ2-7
TGTGCCAGCAGCGTAGGACTAGACGAGCAGTACTTC
CASSVGLDEQYF
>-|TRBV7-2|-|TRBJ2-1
TGTGCCAGCAGCTACAGACAGGTGGCGGGTAGCTCCTACAATGAGCAGTTCTTC
CASSYRQVAGSSYNEQFF
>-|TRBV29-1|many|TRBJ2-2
TGCAGCGCTGAGAGTGACGGGGAGCTGTTTTTT
CSAESDGELFF
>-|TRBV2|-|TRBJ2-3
TGTGCCAGAACGTTGGGGGTAGCGGCAGATACGCAGTATTTT
CARTLGVAADTQYF
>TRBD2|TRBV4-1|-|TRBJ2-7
TGCGCCAGCAGCCAAGATTGGGGATCAAGCGGGAGCGGGTACGAGCAGTACTTC
CASSQDWGSSGSGYEQYF